The 26 T cell receptor beta chains listed next were all sequenced from one sample in a study of control samples from healthy donors and cancer patients. Assay: immunoSEQ multiplex PCR; the TCRdb copy retains only in-frame clones and omits some. The sample holds 51,000 or so clones; about 80% are singletons and the top ten take about 9.5%. The sequencing sample was made of blood. The receptors originated from a man aged 65 to 85 in good health.

This clone was observed a single time. The chain joins TRBV5-5 to TRBJ1-2, with D possibly matching TRBD1 (5 bases). Trimming took off 4 bases at V and 3 bases at J, with 10 bases between the two ends. The CDR3 loop spans 13 amino acids. Germline V CDR1 and CDR2: SGHKS, YYEKEE (reference sequence). In nucleotides, the CDR3 is TGTGCCAGCAGCCGGGGGGGACACTATGGCTACACCTTC. Amino acids: CASSRGGHYGYTF.

CDR3 DNA: TGTGCCAGCAGCCCGGGACCGAGGACCGGGGAGCTGTTTTTT. Residues: CASSPGPRTGELFF. V usage is TRBV13 and J usage is TRBJ2-2; D is possibly TRBD1 or TRBD2 (5 bases each). The V gene lost 5 bases and the J gene lost 5 bases, with 12 bases spanning the gap. The germline gives CDR1 PRHDT, CDR2 FYEKMQ (reference sequence). CDR3 length: 14 amino acids. The full variable domain, rest sourced from reference TRBV13 and TRBJ2-2, is AAGVIQSPRHLIKEKRETATLKCYPIPRHDTVYWYQQGPGQDPQFLISFYEKMQSDKGSIPDRFSAQQFSDYHSELNMSSLELGDSALYFCASSPGPRTGELFFGEGSRLTVL.

About this clone itself: The germline gene is not matched at one end of the junction; a read error may be the cause. The J gene is TRBJ2-5, the V gene TRBV6-5; D might be TRBD2 (6 bases). Germline assignment: CDR1 MNHEY and CDR2 SVGAGI. This CDR3 is 14 amino acids long. Written as DNA, the CDR3 is TGTGTCAGCAGTTACGGGTCCCCCGGGGGGACCCAGTACTTC. Protein product: CVSSYGSPGGTQYF.

The chain has TRBV6-2 or TRBV6-3 and TRBJ2-1; 9 bases fit TRBD2. Unmatched junction bases numbered 4, after V lost 0 bases and J lost 7 bases. Germline CDR1 is MNHEY and CDR2 is SVGEGT. This CDR3 is 15 amino acids long. CDR3 loop: CASSYSSGRMNEQFF. The DNA for the CDR3 is TGTGCCAGCAGTTACTCTAGCGGGAGAATGAATGAGCAGTTCTTC.

The V and J genes are TRBV4-1 and TRBJ1-3; D perhaps matches TRBD1 (5 bases). Germline-derived CDR1 and CDR2 are MGHRA and YSYEKL. The CDR3 totals 16 residues. Trimming cost V 1 base and J 5 bases, with 15 bases left between them. Written as DNA, the CDR3 is TGCGCCAGCAGCCAAGTTTATCGGGGGAGTAGAAACACCATATATTTT. Translated, it gives CASSQVYRGSRNTIYF.

This rearrangement joins TRBV5-1 to TRBJ2-5; 8 nucleotides agree with TRBD1. Per the germline V gene, CDR1 is SGHRS and CDR2 is YFSETQ. The CDR3 covers 14 residues. Trimming at V came to 4 bases and at J to 5 bases, leaving 7 bases not matched to a gene. CDR3 sequence: CASSPGQGFETQYF. The DNA of the CDR3 is TGCGCCAGCAGCCCCGGACAGGGCTTTGAGACCCAGTACTTC.

This clone appeared a few times. This sequence joins TRBV29-1 and TRBJ1-1; 7 nucleotides agree with TRBD1. This CDR3 has 13 residues. Losses at the gene ends were 2 bases for V and 1 base for J; bases not matched to a gene: 1. Germline CDR1 reads SQVTM; CDR2 reads ANQGSEA. The CDR3 DNA reads as TGCAGCGTTGAAAGGGACAGGAACACTGAAGCTTTCTTT. This sequence encodes CSVERDRNTEAFF.

This chain uses TRBV5-1 with TRBJ2-3; a weak D match, TRBD2 (6 bases). The CDR3 extends over 14 amino acids. Trimming removed 6 bases at V and 0 bases at J, with 11 bases between. CDR1 is SGHRS and CDR2 is YFSETQ in the germline V gene. The CDR3 reads CASKEGGSTDTQYF. The CDR3 DNA follows: TGCGCCAGCAAGGAGGGCGGTAGCACAGATACGCAGTATTTT.

The chain joins TRBV5-4 to TRBJ1-1; possible D gene TRBD1, 6 bases. Germline V CDR1 and CDR2: SGHNT, YYREEE (reference sequence). The CDR3 spans 13 residues. With 1 base removed from V and 4 bases from J, the gap between germline ends came to 8 bases. CDR3 sequence reads: CASSLRGGTEAFF. The CDR3 DNA is TGTGCCAGCAGCTTGAGGGGGGGCACTGAAGCTTTCTTT.

The chain has TRBV5-1 and TRBJ2-2, with 9 bases identical to TRBD2. The CDR3 runs 16 residues. In germline, CDR1 is SGHRS, CDR2 YFSETQ. The V gene end was trimmed by 4 bases and the J gene end by 3 bases; junction bases not matched to a gene: 7. This CDR3 reads CASSHLAGDHTGELFF. CDR3 coding DNA: TGCGCCAGCAGCCATTTAGCGGGGGACCACACCGGGGAGCTGTTTTTT.

The V call is TRBV6-5, the J call TRBJ2-2; weak D call: TRBD2 (6 bases). V lost 7 bases and J lost 4, with 16 bases in between. There are 15 residues in the CDR3. Looked up from germline, CDR1 is MNHEY and CDR2 is SVGAGI. CDR3 in DNA: TGTGCCAGCACCGAAAATCGGGGGAGCACCGGGGAGCTGTTTTTT. It translates to CASTENRGSTGELFF.

The V gene is TRBV18, the J gene TRBJ2-6; D not certain. CDR3 size: 17 residues. Germline loops: CDR1 KGHSH, CDR2 LQKENI. V lost 0 bases and J 2 bases, leaving 11 bases between the germline ends. CDR3 DNA: TGTGCCAGCTCACCACCGGGAAGCCTCACTGGGGCCAACGTCCTGACTTTC. Its translation is CASSPPGSLTGANVLTF.

The chain joins TRBV2 to TRBJ1-2; 7 bases line up with TRBD1. V lost 6 bases, J lost 1 base, and 2 bases stayed unmatched. This CDR3 comprises 13 residues. The V gene's germline CDR1 is SNHLY and CDR2 FYNNEI. Here the CDR3 reads CASRGTVNYGYTF. In DNA form, the CDR3 reads TGTGCCAGCAGAGGGACAGTTAACTATGGCTACACCTTC.

DNA for the CDR3: TGTGCCAGCAGCTCGATCGAGGGGTTCAAAAACATTCAGTACTTC. Its protein product is CASSSIEGFKNIQYF. The chain has TRBV7-9 and TRBJ2-4; tentatively, D is TRBD1 or TRBD2 (5 bases each). The V and J ends lost 4 bases and 3 bases respectively, with 13 bases between them. CDR1 SEHNR and CDR2 FQNEAQ come from the germline V gene (reference sequence). The CDR3 totals 15 residues.

The V call is TRBV5-8, the J call TRBJ1-2; tentatively, D is TRBD1 (6 bases). Between the trimmed V and J ends, which lost 10 bases and 4 bases, there was a span of 20 bases. Germline V lookup: CDR1 SGHTS, CDR2 YDEGEE. CDR3 length equals 14 residues. CDR3 in DNA: TGTGCCTCCCGGGGGGGGCAGAGTCTCTATGGCTACACCTTC. It is translated as CASRGGQSLYGYTF. Together with reference TRBV5-8 and TRBJ1-2, the CDR3 gives the full variable domain: EAGVTQSPTHLIKTRGQQATLRCSPISGHTSVYWYQQALGLGLQFLLWYDEGEERNRGNFPPRFSGRQFPNYSSELNVNALELEDSALYLCASRGGQSLYGYTFGSGTRLTVV.

V gene TRBV6-5 combines with J gene TRBJ1-2, with a possible D match to TRBD1 (6 bases). The CDR3 runs 13 residues. Deletions cut 6 bases from V and 4 bases from J, with 12 bases between. The V gene's germline CDR1 is MNHEY and CDR2 SVGAGI. The CDR3 region is CASRDSPSYGYTF. The CDR3 DNA sequence: TGTGCCAGCAGGGACAGTCCGTCCTATGGCTACACCTTC.

This clone was found a few times. Other DNA sequences from this sample encode an identical CDR3 as well. The CDR3 DNA sequence: TGCGCCAGCAGCTTTTCAGGAAACCCCGGGGAGCTGTTTTTT. This codes for CASSFSGNPGELFF. The chain recombines TRBV5-1 with TRBJ2-2; D unclear. V was cut by 2 bases and J by 6 bases, with 11 bases left in between. The germline gives CDR1 SGHRS, CDR2 YFSETQ. CDR3 length: 14 residues.

V usage is TRBV2 and J usage is TRBJ2-7, with 9 bases aligning to TRBD1. CDR3 size: 14 residues. Germline V CDR1 and CDR2: SNHLY, FYNNEI. Germline trimming cut 6 bases from V and 5 bases from J; bases unmatched to any gene: 8. DNA for the CDR3: TGTGCCAGCAGGAGGGACAGGGTTTCCCACGAGCAGTACTTC. Amino acids: CASRRDRVSHEQYF.

The chain has TRBV7-9 and TRBJ2-1; 8 nucleotides agree with TRBD2. The V and J ends lost 4 bases and 12 bases, in that order; junction bases with no gene match: 5. The length of the CDR3 is 12 residues. From germline, CDR1 is SEHNR and CDR2 FQNEAQ (reference sequence). CDR3 nucleotide sequence: TGTGCCAGCAGCTCAGGGACTAGAGCGCAGTTCTTC. This codes for CASSSGTRAQFF. The variable domain in full, with the rest retrieved from reference TRBV7-9 and TRBJ2-1, is DTGVSQNPRHKITKRGQNVTFRCDPISEHNRLYWYRQTLGQGPEFLTYFQNEAQLEKSRLLSDRFSAERPKGSFSTLEIQRTEQGDSAMYLCASSSGTRAQFFGPGTRLTVL.

The chain is built from TRBV23-1 and TRBJ1-1, with 10 bases matching TRBD1. TRBV23-1 is treated as an ORF (open reading frame) with a function not yet certain. The CDR3 contains 15 residues. V shed 4 bases and J 6 bases; nucleotides not matched to a gene: 8. The CDR3 bases are TGCGCCAGCAGTCCCCAGGACAGGGGGTCGTCTGAAGCTTTCTTT. This gives the protein CASSPQDRGSSEAFF.

V gene TRBV5-1 combines with J gene TRBJ1-2; no clear D. In germline, CDR1 is SGHRS, CDR2 YFSETQ. V lost 0 bases, J lost 4 bases, and 10 bases lay in between. The CDR3 has 14 residues. CDR3 loop: CASSLGVLGYGYTF. CDR3 bases: TGCGCCAGCAGCTTGGGAGTTTTGGGCTATGGCTACACCTTC.

This chain joins TRBV15 and TRBJ2-3; weak D call: TRBD1 (5 bases). CDR1 is LNHNV and CDR2 is YYDKDF in the germline V gene (reference sequence). The CDR3 loop spans 16 amino acids. V dropped 1 base and J dropped 4 bases, with 15 bases sitting between them. CDR3 in amino acids: CATSRARVGAADTQYF. For the CDR3, the DNA is TGTGCCACCAGCAGAGCCAGGGTAGGGGCCGCAGATACGCAGTATTTT.

This chain connects TRBV25-1 to TRBJ1-4; 10 nucleotides agree with TRBD1. CDR1 is MGHDK and CDR2 is SYGVNS in the germline V gene. V shed 5 bases and J 0 bases; nucleotides not matched to a gene: 3. The CDR3 sequence is 16 residues long. The CDR3 here is CASSPGQGATNEKLFF. DNA for the CDR3: TGTGCCAGCAGTCCCGGACAGGGGGCAACTAATGAAAAACTGTTTTTT.

This clone occurred a few times. This rearrangement joins TRBV4-1 to TRBJ2-3, with 10 bases fitting TRBD2. CDR3 length: 16 amino acids. Trimming removed 4 bases from V and 5 bases from J; junction bases left unmatched: 9. The V gene's germline CDR1 is MGHRA and CDR2 YSYEKL. This CDR3 is CASSLKRGGFGDTQYF. The CDR3 nucleotides are TGCGCCAGCAGCCTGAAGCGGGGGGGCTTTGGAGATACGCAGTATTTT.

V and J are TRBV6-5 and TRBJ2-3, with D unclear. Per the germline V gene, CDR1 is MNHEY and CDR2 is SVGAGI. The germline V and J ends were trimmed by 6 bases and 2 bases, with 15 bases remaining between them. The CDR3 is made up of 15 amino acids. The CDR3 loop is CASSLGPPFTDTQYF. CDR3 nucleotide sequence: TGTGCCAGCAGCCTTGGACCTCCTTTCACAGATACGCAGTATTTT.

The chain is built from TRBV27 and TRBJ2-4, with TRBD2 matching over 7 bases. The V segment lost 3 bases and the J segment 7 bases; nucleotides outside the gene matches: 9. This CDR3 contains 15 residues. Per the germline V gene, CDR1 is MNHEY and CDR2 is SMNVEV (reference sequence). The CDR3 sequence is CASSLGGSLRNIQYF. The CDR3 DNA is TGTGCCAGCAGTTTGGGGGGGAGTTTGCGGAACATTCAGTACTTC.